This T cell receptor (beta chain) derives from a study of blood T cell repertoires in COVID-19. Repertoires were generated with immunoSEQ multiplex PCR, while TCRdb's copy carries only in-frame clones and drops some. The table shows approximately 130,000 clones, with 81% occurring only once. V lost 3 bases to trimming and J lost 4 bases; unmatched junction nucleotides: 7. From germline, CDR1 is KGHSH and CDR2 LQKENI. The CDR3 is 16 amino acids. The V gene is TRBV18, the J gene TRBJ1-2, with TRBD1 matching 11 bases. The receptor comes from a woman aged 55-70 years with active or convalescent COVID-19. Sequencing input: peripheral blood. Here the CDR3 reads CASSPDRGPLPYGYTF. CDR3 DNA: TGTGCCAGCTCACCGGACAGGGGGCCTCTCCCCTATGGCTACACCTTC. Variable domain in full (rest from reference TRBV18 and TRBJ1-2): NAGVMQNPRHLVRRRGQEARLRCSPMKGHSHVYWYRQLPEEGLKFMVYLQKENIIDESGMPKERFSAEFPKEGPSILRIQQVVRGDSAAYFCASSPDRGPLPYGYTFGSGTRLTVV.